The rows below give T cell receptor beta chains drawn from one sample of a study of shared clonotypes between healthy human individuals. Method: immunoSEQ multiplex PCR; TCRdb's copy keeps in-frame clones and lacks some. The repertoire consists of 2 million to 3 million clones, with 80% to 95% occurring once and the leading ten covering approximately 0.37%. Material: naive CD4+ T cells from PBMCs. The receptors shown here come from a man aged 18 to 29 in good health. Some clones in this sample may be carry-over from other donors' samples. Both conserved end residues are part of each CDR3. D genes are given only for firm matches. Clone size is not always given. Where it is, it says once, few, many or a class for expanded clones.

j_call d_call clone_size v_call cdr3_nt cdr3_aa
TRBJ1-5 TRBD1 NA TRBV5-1 TGCGCCAGCAGCTCCGGACAGGGTGGCAATCAGCCCCAGCATTTT CASSSGQGGNQPQHF
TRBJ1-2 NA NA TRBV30 TGTGCCTGGATCACAGGGAATGGCTACACCTTC CAWITGNGYTF
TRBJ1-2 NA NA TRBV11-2 TGTGCCAGCAGCCTAGAGGGACGACCGAGGAGGTATGGCTACACCTTC CASSLEGRPRRYGYTF
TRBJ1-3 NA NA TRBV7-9 TGTGCCAGCAGTCGACCAGGAAACACCATATATTTT CASSRPGNTIYF
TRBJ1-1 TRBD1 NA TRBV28 TGTGCCAGCAGTTTCCGCCGGGACAGGAGCACTGAAGCTTTCTTT CASSFRRDRSTEAFF
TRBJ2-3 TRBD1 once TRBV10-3 TGTGCCATCAGTGAGAGACAGGGCAGCACAGATACGCAGTATTTT CAISERQGSTDTQYF
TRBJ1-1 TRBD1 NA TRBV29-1 TGCAGCGTGGGGGGACAGGGCCCCACTGAAGCTTTCTTT CSVGGQGPTEAFF
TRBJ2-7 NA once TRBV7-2 TGTGCCAGCAGTCTCCGGGGGCAGTACGAGCAGTACTTC CASSLRGQYEQYF
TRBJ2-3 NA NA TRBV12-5 TGTGCTAGTGGTTTCTCCGGATCAGATACGCAGTATTTT CASGFSGSDTQYF
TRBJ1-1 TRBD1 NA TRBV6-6 TGTGCCACCAGGGGGGGGCAGGAGGGGAACACTGAAGCTTTCTTT CATRGGQEGNTEAFF
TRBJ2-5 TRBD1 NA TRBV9 TGTGCCAGCAGCGTAGTCTCGGGACAGGGGGCAGAGACCCAGTACTTC CASSVVSGQGAETQYF
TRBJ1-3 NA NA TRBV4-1 TGCGCCAGCACATTGGGTGGAGGCTCTGGAAACACCATATATTTT CASTLGGGSGNTIYF
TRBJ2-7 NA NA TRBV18 TGTGCCAGCTCACCCAGTGCCGGGGAGTACGAGCAGTACTTC CASSPSAGEYEQYF
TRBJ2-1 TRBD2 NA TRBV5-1 TGCGCCAGCAGCTTGGGACTAGCGAGAAGTGAGCAGTTCTTC CASSLGLARSEQFF
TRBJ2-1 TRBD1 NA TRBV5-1 TGCGCCAGCAGCTTGGAAGGACAGGGTTACAATGAGCAGTTCTTC CASSLEGQGYNEQFF
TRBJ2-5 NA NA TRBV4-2 TGTGCCAGCAGCCAAGGACAGAAGGACCAAGAGACCCAGTACTTC CASSQGQKDQETQYF
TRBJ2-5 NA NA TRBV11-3 TGTGCCAGCAGCTTAAGCGTCCAAGAGACCCAGTACTTC CASSLSVQETQYF
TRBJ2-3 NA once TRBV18 TGTGCCAGCTCACGGACCGGGATCCCCACAGATACGCAGTATTTT CASSRTGIPTDTQYF
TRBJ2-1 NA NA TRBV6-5 TGTGCCAGCAGTTACGAAAGGGGTAATGAGCAGTTCTTC CASSYERGNEQFF
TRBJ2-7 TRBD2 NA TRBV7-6 TGTGCCAGCAGCCCGCGGGGCCTAGCGGCCTACGAGCAGTACTTC CASSPRGLAAYEQYF
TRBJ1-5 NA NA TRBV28 TGTGCCAGCAGTTTAGGTGGGGGATTTAGCAATCAGCCCCAGCATTTT CASSLGGGFSNQPQHF
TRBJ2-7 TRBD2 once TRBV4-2 TGTGCCAGCAGCCAAGATCTCAGGAGCGGGGCCAGCTACGAGCAGTACTTC CASSQDLRSGASYEQYF
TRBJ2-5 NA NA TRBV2 TGTGCCAGCAATCGGCTGGAGGGGGAGACCCAGTACTTC CASNRLEGETQYF
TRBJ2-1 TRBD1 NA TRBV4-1 TGCGCCAGCAGCCAAGATGGACAGGGGTGGTGGAATGAGCAGTTCTTC CASSQDGQGWWNEQFF
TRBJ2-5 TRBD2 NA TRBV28 TGTGCCAGCAGTCGGGGACTAGCGGGGCAAGAGACCCAGTACTTC CASSRGLAGQETQYF
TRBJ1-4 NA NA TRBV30 TGTGCCTGGGACACAGGGTCGGCAGAAAAACTGTTTTTT CAWDTGSAEKLFF
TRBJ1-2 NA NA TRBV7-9 TGTGCCAGCAGCTTAGAAATGGGCGGCTACACCTTC CASSLEMGGYTF
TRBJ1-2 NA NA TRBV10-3 TGTGCCATCAGTGAAAACATTAACTATGGCTACACCTTC CAISENINYGYTF
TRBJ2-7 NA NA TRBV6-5 TGTGCCAGCAGGGGCGCCAGGGGGGGTTCCTACGAGCAGTACTTC CASRGARGGSYEQYF
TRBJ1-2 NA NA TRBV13 TGTGCCAGCAGGGACGAGGGGAGAATTAATGGCTACACCTTC CASRDEGRINGYTF
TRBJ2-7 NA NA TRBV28 TGTGCCAGCAGTTTAGGAGGGGGCAGCTCCTACGAGCAGTACTTC CASSLGGGSSYEQYF
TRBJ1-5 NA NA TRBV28 TGTGCCAGCAGTCCGGCCAAGGGTCTATGGCAGCCCCAGCATTTT CASSPAKGLWQPQHF
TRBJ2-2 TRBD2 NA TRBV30 TGTGCCTGGAGTGTGGGACTAGCGGGAGCCGGGGAGCTGTTTTTT CAWSVGLAGAGELFF
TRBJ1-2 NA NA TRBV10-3 TGTGCCATCAGTGATAGATCGGTTCGGGATGGCTACACCTTC CAISDRSVRDGYTF
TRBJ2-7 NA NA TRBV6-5 TGTGCCACAATCAAGGGGGGGTCCTACGAGCAGTACTTC CATIKGGSYEQYF
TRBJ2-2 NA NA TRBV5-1 TGCGCCAGCAGCTTTGGGGCGCAGCCACATACCGGGGAGCTGTTTTTT CASSFGAQPHTGELFF
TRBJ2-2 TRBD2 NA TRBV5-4 TGTGCCAGCAGCTCGCCCACTAGCGGGAGGGCCGCCGGGGAGCTGTTTTTT CASSSPTSGRAAGELFF
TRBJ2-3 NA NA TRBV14 TGTGCCAGCAGCCAAGATATCCCTATAACACTGGCTGGAGGGATGGACACGCAGTATTTT CASSQDIPITLAGGMDTQYF
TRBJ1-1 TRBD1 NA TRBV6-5 TGTGCCACCAGAGTCGACAGGGCTAACACTGAAGCTTTCTTT CATRVDRANTEAFF
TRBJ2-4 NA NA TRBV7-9 TGTGCCAGCAGCCTTACGACTGTAGCCAAAAACATTCAGTACTTC CASSLTTVAKNIQYF
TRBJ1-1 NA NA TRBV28 TGTGCCAGCTTCTCGAACACTGAAGCTTTCTTT CASFSNTEAFF
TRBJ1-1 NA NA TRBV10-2 TGCGCCAGCGTGGGGCTAGGAGCGAACACTGAAGCTTTCTTT CASVGLGANTEAFF
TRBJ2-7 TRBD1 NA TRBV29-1 TGCAGCGCGGGGACAGGGACCACCTACGAGCAGTACTTC CSAGTGTTYEQYF
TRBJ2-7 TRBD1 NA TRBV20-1 TGCAGTGAACAGGGGGCCCACGAGCAGTACTTC CSEQGAHEQYF
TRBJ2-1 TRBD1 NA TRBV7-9 TGTGCCAGCAGCTTAGCTTGGGACAGCTCCTACAATGAGCAGTTCTTC CASSLAWDSSYNEQFF
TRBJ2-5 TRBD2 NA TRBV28 TGTGCCAGCAGACTAGCGGCCGAAGAGACCCAGTACTTC CASRLAAEETQYF
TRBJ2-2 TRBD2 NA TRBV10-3 TGTGCCATCACTAGGGGACTAGCGATTACCGGGGAGCTGTTTTTT CAITRGLAITGELFF
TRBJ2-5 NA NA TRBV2 TGTGCCAGCGTTGGTATCCGGGGAGAGACCCAGTACTTC CASVGIRGETQYF
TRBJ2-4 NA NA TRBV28 TGTGCCAGCACCACCGGCAGTTTGGCCAAAAACATTCAGTACTTC CASTTGSLAKNIQYF
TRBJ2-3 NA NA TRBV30 TGTGCCTGGAGTACGGCCAGAAGCACAGATACGCAGTATTTT CAWSTARSTDTQYF
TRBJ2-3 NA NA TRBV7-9 TGTGCCAGCAGCTCCAGTGGGGTGGGAGATACGCAGTATTTT CASSSSGVGDTQYF
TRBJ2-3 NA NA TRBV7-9 TGTGCCAGCACCGGCTGGAAGGGGCGCACAGATACGCAGTATTTT CASTGWKGRTDTQYF
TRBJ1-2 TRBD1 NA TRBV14 TGTGCCAGCAGCCTATACTTAGACAGGGTGGATGGCTACACCTTC CASSLYLDRVDGYTF
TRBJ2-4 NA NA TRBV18 TGTGCCAGCTCACCCTTAGGGCAAACCAGTCTAGCCAAAAACATTCAGTACTTC CASSPLGQTSLAKNIQYF
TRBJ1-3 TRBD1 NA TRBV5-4 TGTGCCAGCAGCCCGTCCGGGACAGGGACATCCTCTGGAAACACCATATATTTT CASSPSGTGTSSGNTIYF